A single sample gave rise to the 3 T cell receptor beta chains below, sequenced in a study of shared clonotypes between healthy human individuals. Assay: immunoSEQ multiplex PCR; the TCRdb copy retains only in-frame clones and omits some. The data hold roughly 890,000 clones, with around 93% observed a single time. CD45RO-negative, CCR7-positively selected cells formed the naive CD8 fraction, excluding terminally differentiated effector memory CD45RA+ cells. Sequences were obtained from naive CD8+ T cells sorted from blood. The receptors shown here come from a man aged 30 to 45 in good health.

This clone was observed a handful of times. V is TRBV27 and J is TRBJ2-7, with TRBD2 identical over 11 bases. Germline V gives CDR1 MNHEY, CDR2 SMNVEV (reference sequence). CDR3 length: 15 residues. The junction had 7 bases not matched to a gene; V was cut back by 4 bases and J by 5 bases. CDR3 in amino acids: CASSSLAGGLDEQYF. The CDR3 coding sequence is TGTGCCAGCAGTTCCTTAGCGGGAGGGCTGGACGAGCAGTACTTC.

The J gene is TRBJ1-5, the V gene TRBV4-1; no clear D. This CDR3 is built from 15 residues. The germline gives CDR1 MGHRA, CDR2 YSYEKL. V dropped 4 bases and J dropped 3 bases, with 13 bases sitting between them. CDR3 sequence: CASSPESRINQPQHF. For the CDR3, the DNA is TGCGCCAGCAGCCCAGAGTCCAGAATCAATCAGCCCCAGCATTTT.

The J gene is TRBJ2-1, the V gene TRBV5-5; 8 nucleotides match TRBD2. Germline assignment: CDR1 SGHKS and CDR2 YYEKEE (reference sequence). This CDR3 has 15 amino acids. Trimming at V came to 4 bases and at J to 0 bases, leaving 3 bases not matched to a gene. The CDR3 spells CASSGGRSSYNEQFF. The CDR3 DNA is TGTGCCAGCAGCGGCGGGAGGAGCTCCTACAATGAGCAGTTCTTC.